These T cell receptor beta chains were read from a single sample in a study of blood T cell repertoires in COVID-19. The method was immunoSEQ multiplex PCR; TCRdb's version includes in-frame clones alone and lacks a portion of them. The sample contains 150,000 to 200,000 clones, 92% of which appear only once. The sequencing sample was made of peripheral blood. Receptor source: a young man with COVID-19, enrolled during active disease. Each CDR3 is given with its conserved first and last residue. D genes are given only for firm matches. Some rows have no size entry. The others give once, few or many, or a class for an expanded clone.

d_gene	v_gene	abundance	j_gene	CDR3aa	CDR3nt
.	TRBV28	.	TRBJ2-5	CASSGGTVEETQYF	TGTGCCAGCAGCGGAGGGACCGTGGAAGAGACCCAGTACTTC
.	TRBV6-1	.	TRBJ1-5	CASSAATGNQPQHF	TGTGCCAGCAGTGCTGCCACTGGCAATCAGCCCCAGCATTTT
TRBD1	TRBV9	.	TRBJ1-3	CASSQRFWTGQGPSGNTIYF	TGTGCCAGCAGCCAGCGTTTTTGGACCGGACAGGGGCCCTCTGGAAACACCATATATTTT
.	TRBV6-5	.	TRBJ1-5	CASSYSWQDRNQPQHF	TGTGCCAGCAGTTACTCGTGGCAGGATCGCAATCAGCCCCAGCATTTT
TRBD1	TRBV7-2	.	TRBJ2-7	CASSFDRQGSEQYF	TGTGCCAGCAGCTTCGACCGACAGGGATCGGAGCAGTACTTC
.	TRBV24-1	.	TRBJ1-5	CATSDGSEQPQHF	TGTGCCACCAGTGACGGAAGCGAACAGCCCCAGCATTTT
TRBD2	TRBV29-1	.	TRBJ2-1	CSVESAGRDEQFF	TGCAGCGTTGAAAGTGCAGGGAGGGATGAGCAGTTCTTC
TRBD2	TRBV5-6	.	TRBJ2-7	CASRMESGGVPSIF	TGTGCCAGCAGAATGGAGAGCGGGGGGGTCCCCTCTATCTTC
.	TRBV12-2	.	TRBJ2-2	CASRLAPWNTGELFF	TGTGCAAGTCGCTTAGCCCCCTGGAACACCGGGGAGCTGTTTTTT
.	TRBV4-3	.	TRBJ2-5	CASSQAENTQETQYF	TGCGCCAGCAGCCAAGCCGAAAACACCCAAGAGACCCAGTACTTC
TRBD2	TRBV6-4	.	TRBJ2-1	CASSDSTSGSWSEQFF	TGTGCCAGCAGTGACTCGACGAGCGGGAGTTGGAGTGAGCAGTTCTTC
TRBD1	TRBV7-8	.	TRBJ2-7	CASSFRRQGFHEQYF	TGTGCCAGCAGCTTCCGAAGACAGGGGTTCCACGAGCAGTACTTC
TRBD1	TRBV2	.	TRBJ2-5	CASSKQGAWETQYF	TGTGCCAGCAGTAAACAGGGGGCCTGGGAGACCCAGTACTTC
.	TRBV19	.	TRBJ2-5	CASTKQGGETQYF	TGTGCCAGTACCAAACAGGGTGGGGAGACCCAGTACTTC
TRBD2	TRBV29-1	.	TRBJ2-3	CSVDSGSSTDTQYF	TGCAGCGTTGATAGCGGGAGTAGCACAGATACGCAGTATTTT
TRBD1	TRBV9	.	TRBJ2-2	CASSDLGQGSNTGELFF	TGTGCCAGCAGCGACCTAGGACAGGGTTCGAACACCGGGGAGCTGTTTTTT
.	TRBV5-1	.	TRBJ1-6	CASRQENSPLHF	TGCGCCAGCCGACAGGAGAATTCACCCCTCCACTTT
.	TRBV6-5	.	TRBJ1-5	CASSQGYSNQPQHF	TGTGCCAGCAGCCAGGGTTATAGCAATCAGCCCCAGCATTTT
TRBD2	TRBV28	.	TRBJ2-1	CASSLVGLAGLSSYNEQFF	TGTGCCAGCAGTTTAGTAGGACTAGCGGGCCTGAGCTCCTACAATGAGCAGTTCTTC
TRBD2	TRBV24-1	.	TRBJ2-3	CATSDTSGTSTDTQYF	TGTGCCACCAGTGACACTAGCGGGACTAGCACAGATACGCAGTATTTT
TRBD2	TRBV11-2	once	TRBJ2-1	CASSQGTTSGGYNEQFF	TGTGCCAGCAGCCAAGGCACGACTAGCGGGGGTTACAATGAGCAGTTCTTC
TRBD1	TRBV3-1/TRBV3-2	.	TRBJ1-2	CASSPSDLWTGGDGYTF	TGTGCCAGCAGCCCGAGCGACCTATGGACAGGGGGCGATGGCTACACCTTC
TRBD1	TRBV19	.	TRBJ1-1	CASRTGTGRSEAFF	TGTGCCAGTAGAACCGGGACAGGTAGATCGGAAGCTTTCTTT
TRBD1	TRBV4-3	.	TRBJ2-7	CASSQGTGYEQYF	TGCGCCAGCAGCCAAGGGACAGGGTACGAGCAGTACTTC
TRBD1	TRBV30	.	TRBJ1-1	CASVTGGTTEAFF	TGTGCCTCAGTAACAGGGGGGACCACTGAAGCTTTCTTT
TRBD1	TRBV9	.	TRBJ1-1	CASSLSMLQGKRVF	TGTGCCAGCAGCTTAAGCATGCTACAGGGGAAACGTGTTTTT
.	TRBV27	.	TRBJ2-3	CASSRGGGGDTQYF	TGTGCCAGCAGTCGGGGTGGGGGCGGAGATACGCAGTATTTT
.	TRBV19	once	TRBJ1-5	CASRDRDYSNQPQHF	TGTGCCAGTAGAGACAGAGATTATAGCAATCAGCCCCAGCATTTT
TRBD1	TRBV24-1	.	TRBJ2-3	CATSESLPGQGADTQYF	TGTGCCACCAGTGAATCCCTACCGGGACAGGGTGCAGATACGCAGTATTTT
.	TRBV7-9	.	TRBJ1-1	CASSLLSGNTEAFF	TGTGCCAGCAGCCTCCTTAGCGGGAACACTGAAGCTTTCTTT
TRBD2	TRBV3-1/TRBV3-2	.	TRBJ2-5	CASSPGTSGEETQYF	TGTGCCAGCAGCCCCGGGACTAGCGGGGAAGAGACCCAGTACTTC
.	TRBV6-5	.	TRBJ1-1	CASSYTRGSEAFF	TGTGCCAGCAGTTATACCAGAGGATCTGAAGCTTTCTTT
.	TRBV11-3	.	TRBJ2-3	CASSTSLAGTDTQYF	TGTGCCAGCAGCACTTCTTTAGCTGGCACAGATACGCAGTATTTT
.	TRBV7-2	.	TRBJ1-5	CASSLDDRSNQPQHF	TGTGCCAGCAGCTTGGATGACAGGTCGAATCAGCCCCAGCATTTT
.	TRBV5-4	.	TRBJ2-7	CASSSATGISSYEQYF	TGTGCCAGCAGCTCCGCTACAGGGATCAGCTCCTACGAGCAGTACTTC
TRBD2	TRBV11-2	.	TRBJ2-5	CASGPRGAGVLETQYF	TGTGCCAGCGGGCCTCGGGGAGCGGGAGTGTTAGAGACCCAGTACTTC
.	TRBV6-5	.	TRBJ1-5	CASTVGGGSNQPQHF	TGTGCCAGCACGGTCGGGGGTGGAAGCAATCAGCCCCAGCATTTT
.	TRBV12-3/TRBV12-4	.	TRBJ1-1	CASSRQFEAFF	TGTGCCAGCAGCCGACAGTTTGAAGCTTTCTTT
TRBD2	TRBV9	.	TRBJ2-1	CASSVSAGGPGRNEQFF	TGTGCCAGCAGCGTATCAGCGGGAGGGCCCGGTAGGAATGAGCAGTTCTTC
.	TRBV7-2	.	TRBJ1-3	CASSFYLSSGNTIYF	TGTGCCAGCAGCTTCTACCTAAGCTCTGGAAACACCATATATTTT
TRBD1	TRBV7-9	once	TRBJ1-2	CASSYRDRGHGYTF	TGTGCCAGCAGCTATAGAGACAGGGGCCATGGCTACACCTTC
TRBD2	TRBV30	.	TRBJ2-3	CAWSVEGGAFTDTQYF	TGTGCCTGGAGTGTAGAGGGAGGGGCTTTCACAGATACGCAGTATTTT
.	TRBV10-1	.	TRBJ1-3	CASIRTGLRTGNTIYF	TGCGCCAGCATCCGAACAGGGTTAAGAACTGGAAACACCATATATTTT
.	TRBV27	once	TRBJ2-1	CASSSYTRFSYNEQFF	TGTGCCAGCAGTTCTTATACACGTTTCTCCTACAATGAGCAGTTCTTC
TRBD1	TRBV11-2	.	TRBJ2-5	CASSSDRVVETQYF	TGTGCCAGCAGTTCGGACAGGGTTGTGGAGACCCAGTACTTC
.	TRBV12-3/TRBV12-4	.	TRBJ1-1	CASSLSVAEAFF	TGTGCCAGCAGTTTATCGGTGGCTGAAGCTTTCTTT
.	TRBV21-1	.	TRBJ1-2	CASSKDRGRGQGYTF	TGTGCCAGCAGCAAAGACAGGGGACGGGGCCAGGGCTACACCTTC
.	TRBV29-1	.	TRBJ1-1	CSVERTVITEAFF	TGCAGCGTAGAAAGGACAGTCATCACTGAAGCTTTCTTT
.	TRBV11-3	.	TRBJ1-1	CASTLPEAFF	TGTGCCAGCACCCTACCCGAAGCTTTCTTT
TRBD1	TRBV10-3	once	TRBJ2-2	CAISVSRGRKDTGELFF	TGTGCCATCAGTGTGTCAAGGGGGCGGAAGGACACCGGGGAGCTGTTTTTT
TRBD2	TRBV7-2	.	TRBJ2-1	CASSPWLAWGGNEQFF	TGTGCCAGCAGCCCGTGGCTAGCTTGGGGGGGCAATGAGCAGTTCTTC
TRBD1	TRBV30	.	TRBJ1-2	CAWSGQGFYGYTF	TGTGCCTGGAGCGGACAGGGCTTTTATGGCTACACCTTC
.	TRBV6-5	.	TRBJ1-2	CASSLGGARFPYGYTF	TGTGCCAGCAGTTTGGGGGGGGCCAGGTTTCCCTATGGCTACACCTTC
.	TRBV3-1/TRBV3-2	.	TRBJ1-1	CASSQDHGGNEAFF	TGTGCCAGCAGCCAAGATCACGGGGGAAATGAAGCTTTCTTT
TRBD2	TRBV30	.	TRBJ2-3	CAWSVSGSQTDTQYF	TGTGCCTGGAGTGTAAGCGGGAGTCAAACAGATACGCAGTATTTT
.	TRBV18	.	TRBJ2-1	CASSPPGGGAKIEQFF	TGTGCCAGCTCACCACCGGGGGGGGGCGCGAAGATTGAGCAGTTCTTC
.	TRBV30	.	TRBJ2-7	CACASVPSSYEQYF	TGTGCCTGCGCTTCAGTTCCTAGCTCCTACGAGCAGTACTTC